One sample yielded the 4 T cell receptor beta chains listed below, sequenced in a study of molecular identifiers for immune sequencing clone quantification. TCRdb called the PCR reads again in MiXCR, with one record for every CDR3 protein. Seen here are 45,000 to 65,000 distinct CDR3 sequences, roughly a quarter observed once, and the top ten hold 1.5% to 2%. Sequences were obtained from naive CD8+ T cells from blood, with Jurkat cell RNA spiked in. Indicated subset: FACS-sorted CD8+CD4-CCR7+CD45RA+ naive T cells. Receptor source: a human donor in good health. Some libraries in this study had Jurkat cell RNA spiked in.

This clonotype was counted a few times. The gene calls are TRBV6-2 or TRBV6-3 and TRBJ1-5; the D is unclear. Germline lookup yields CDR1 MNHEY and CDR2 SVGEGT. Trimming removed 0 bases from V and 6 bases from J, with 9 bases in between. The CDR3 sequence is 14 residues long. CDR3 DNA sequence: TGTGCCAGCAGTTACTCGGCTGGACGTCAGCCCCAGCATTTT. Residues: CASSYSAGRQPQHF.

A word on this clonotype: This may stem from a read error, because a much larger clone lies one nucleotide away. The CDR3 loop reads CACSSLGGTSNEQFF. In DNA, the CDR3 is TGTGCCTGCTCATCGCTAGGGGGGACTAGCAATGAGCAGTTCTTC. This chain uses TRBV2 with TRBJ2-1; 8 nucleotides align to TRBD2. The CDR3 has 15 residues. V was clipped by 11 bases and J by 6 bases; unmatched bases: 15. CDR1 is SNHLY and CDR2 is FYNNEI in the germline V gene.

This clonotype showed up just a few times. The rearrangement uses TRBV10-1 and TRBJ2-5, with D unresolved. The CDR3 covers 15 residues. Germline CDR1 WNHNN, CDR2 SYGVQD (reference sequence). V lost 2 bases, J lost 5 bases, and 15 bases lay in between. In nucleotides, the CDR3 is TGCGCCAGCAGTGAGATACGGACCGGCCCTGAGACCCAGTACTTC. It specifies CASSEIRTGPETQYF.

This clonotype was picked up many times. This rearrangement joins TRBV5-1 to TRBJ1-1; D ambiguous. V lost 0 bases, J lost 7 bases, and 7 bases lay in between. Looked up from germline, CDR1 is SGHRS and CDR2 is YFSETQ. The CDR3 length is 12 residues. For the CDR3, the DNA is TGCGCCAGCAGCTTGGATGATTTTGAAGCTTTCTTT. This gives the protein CASSLDDFEAFF.